The present TCR beta chain was sequenced within a study of blood T cells in healthy people across ages. Study results and caveats: Higher diversity, along with more naive CD4+ cells, distinguished long-lived donors from aged donors.

The CDR3 is 11 residues long. The germline V and J ends were trimmed by 6 bases and 6 bases, with 11 bases remaining between them. Germline lookup yields CDR1 SQVTM and CDR2 ANQGSEA. Using a J-beta primer mix together with a sample-barcoded 5' primer, a second PCR was run for roughly 6 to 12 cycles. Every cDNA was tagged by a template-switch adaptor with 12 random nucleotides. TCRdb reprocessed the 5' RACE reads via MiXCR and lists one record per CDR3 protein. The table shows 650,000 to 1,000,000 distinct CDR3 sequences, with about 36% occurring only once. As to this clonotype: Antigen specificity is unknown.

The chain has TRBV29-1 and TRBJ1-1, with D hard to call. The sample taken for sequencing was blood. The receptor was derived from a man between 18 and 35 years old in good health. The DNA for the CDR3 is TGCAGCGTGTCTGAAGACGCTGAAGCTTTCTTT. Protein product: CSVSEDAEAFF.